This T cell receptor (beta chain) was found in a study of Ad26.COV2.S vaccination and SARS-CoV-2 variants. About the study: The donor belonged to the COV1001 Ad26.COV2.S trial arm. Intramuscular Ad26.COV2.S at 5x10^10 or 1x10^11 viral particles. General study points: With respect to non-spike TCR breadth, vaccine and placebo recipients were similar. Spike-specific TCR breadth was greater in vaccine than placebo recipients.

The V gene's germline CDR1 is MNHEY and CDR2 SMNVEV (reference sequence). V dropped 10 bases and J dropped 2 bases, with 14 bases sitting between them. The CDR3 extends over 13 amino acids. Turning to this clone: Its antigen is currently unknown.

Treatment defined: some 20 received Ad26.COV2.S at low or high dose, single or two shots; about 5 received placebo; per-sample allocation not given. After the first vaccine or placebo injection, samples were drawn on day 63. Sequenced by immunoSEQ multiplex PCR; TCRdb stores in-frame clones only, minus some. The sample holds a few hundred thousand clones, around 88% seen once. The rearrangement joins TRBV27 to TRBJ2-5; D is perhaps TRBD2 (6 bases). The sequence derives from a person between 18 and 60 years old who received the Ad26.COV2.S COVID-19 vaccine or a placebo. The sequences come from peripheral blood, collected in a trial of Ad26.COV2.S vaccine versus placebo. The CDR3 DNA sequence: TGTGCCACTCGGAGGGGCGGACAAGAGACCCAGTACTTC. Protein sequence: CATRRGGQETQYF.